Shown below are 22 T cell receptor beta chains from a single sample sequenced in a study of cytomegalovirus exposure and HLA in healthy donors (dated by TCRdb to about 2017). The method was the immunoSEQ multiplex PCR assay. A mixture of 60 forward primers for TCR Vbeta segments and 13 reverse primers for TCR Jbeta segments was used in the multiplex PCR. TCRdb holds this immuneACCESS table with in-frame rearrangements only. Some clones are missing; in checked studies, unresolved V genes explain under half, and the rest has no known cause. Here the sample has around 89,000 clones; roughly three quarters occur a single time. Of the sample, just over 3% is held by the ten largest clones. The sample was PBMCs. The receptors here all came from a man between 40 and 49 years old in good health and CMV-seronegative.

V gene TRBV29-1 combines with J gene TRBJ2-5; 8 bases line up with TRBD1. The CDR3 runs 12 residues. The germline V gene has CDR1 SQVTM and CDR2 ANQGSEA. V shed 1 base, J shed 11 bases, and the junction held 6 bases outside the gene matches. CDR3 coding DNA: TGCAGCGTTGAAGGTAACAGGGGGGAGCAGTACTTC. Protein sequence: CSVEGNRGEQYF.

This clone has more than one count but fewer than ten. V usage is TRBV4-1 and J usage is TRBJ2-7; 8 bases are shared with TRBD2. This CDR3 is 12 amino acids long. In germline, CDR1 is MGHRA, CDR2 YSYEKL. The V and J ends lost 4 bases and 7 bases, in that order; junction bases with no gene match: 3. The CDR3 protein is CASSLGGGEQYF. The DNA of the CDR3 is TGCGCCAGCAGCCTCGGGGGGGGTGAGCAGTACTTC.

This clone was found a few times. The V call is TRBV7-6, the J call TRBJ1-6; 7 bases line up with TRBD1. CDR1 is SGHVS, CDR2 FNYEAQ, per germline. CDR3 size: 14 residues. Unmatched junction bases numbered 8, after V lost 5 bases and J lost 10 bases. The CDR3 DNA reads TGTGCCAGCAGCCCGACAGGGTCGAGGTCACCCCTCCACTTT. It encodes CASSPTGSRSPLHF.

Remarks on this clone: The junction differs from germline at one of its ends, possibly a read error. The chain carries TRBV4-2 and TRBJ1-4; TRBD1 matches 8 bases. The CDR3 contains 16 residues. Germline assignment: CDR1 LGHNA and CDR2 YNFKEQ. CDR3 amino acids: CASSEDWGQANEKLFF. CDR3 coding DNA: TGTGCCAGCAGCGAAGATTGGGGACAGGCTAATGAAAAACTGTTTTTT.

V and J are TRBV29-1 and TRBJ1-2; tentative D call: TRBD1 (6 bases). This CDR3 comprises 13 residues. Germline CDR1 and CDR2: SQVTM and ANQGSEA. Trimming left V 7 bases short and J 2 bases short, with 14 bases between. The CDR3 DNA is TGCAGCGGGGGCGACAGGACCAACTATGGCTACACCTTC. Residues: CSGGDRTNYGYTF.

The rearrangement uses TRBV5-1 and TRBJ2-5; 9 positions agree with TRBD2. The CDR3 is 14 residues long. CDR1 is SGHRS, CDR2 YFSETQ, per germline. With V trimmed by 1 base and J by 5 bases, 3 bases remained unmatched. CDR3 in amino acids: CASSLSLAGETQYF. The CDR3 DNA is TGCGCCAGCAGCTTGTCGCTAGCGGGGGAGACCCAGTACTTC. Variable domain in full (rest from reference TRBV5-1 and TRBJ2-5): KAGVTQTPRYLIKTRGQQVTLSCSPISGHRSVSWYQQTPGQGLQFLFEYFSETQRNKGNFPGRFSGRQFSNSRSEMNVSTLELGDSALYLCASSLSLAGETQYFGPGTRLLVL.

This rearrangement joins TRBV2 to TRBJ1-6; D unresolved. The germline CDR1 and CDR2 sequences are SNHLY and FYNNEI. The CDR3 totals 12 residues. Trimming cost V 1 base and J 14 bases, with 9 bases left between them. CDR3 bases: TGTGCCAGCAGTGAAGATCCCTTTTCCCTCCACTTT. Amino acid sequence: CASSEDPFSLHF.

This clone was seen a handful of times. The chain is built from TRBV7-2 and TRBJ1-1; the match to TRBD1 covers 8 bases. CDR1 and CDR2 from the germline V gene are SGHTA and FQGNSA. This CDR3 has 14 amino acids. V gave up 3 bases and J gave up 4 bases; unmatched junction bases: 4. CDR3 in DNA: TGTGCCAGCAGCTTGGGACAGGCCCCCACTGAAGCTTTCTTT. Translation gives CASSLGQAPTEAFF.

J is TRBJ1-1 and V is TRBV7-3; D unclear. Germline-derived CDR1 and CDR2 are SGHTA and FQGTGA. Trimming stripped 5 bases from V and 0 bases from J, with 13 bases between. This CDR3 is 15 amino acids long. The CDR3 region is CASSPMTPMNTEAFF. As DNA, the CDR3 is TGTGCCAGCAGCCCGATGACACCGATGAACACTGAAGCTTTCTTT.

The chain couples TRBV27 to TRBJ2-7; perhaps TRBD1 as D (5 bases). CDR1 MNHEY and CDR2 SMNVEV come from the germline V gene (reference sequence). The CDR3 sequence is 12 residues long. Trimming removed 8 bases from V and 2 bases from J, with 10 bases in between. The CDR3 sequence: CASSGPTYEQYF. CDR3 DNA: TGTGCCAGCTCAGGGCCCACCTACGAGCAGTACTTC.

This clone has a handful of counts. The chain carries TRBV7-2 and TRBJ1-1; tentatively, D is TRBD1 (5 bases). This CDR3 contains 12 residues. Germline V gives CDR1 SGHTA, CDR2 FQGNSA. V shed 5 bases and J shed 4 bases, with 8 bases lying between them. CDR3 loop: CASSRRVTEAFF. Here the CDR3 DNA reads TGTGCCAGCAGCCGCAGGGTCACTGAAGCTTTCTTT. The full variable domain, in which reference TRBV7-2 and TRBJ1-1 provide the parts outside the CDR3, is GAGVSQSPSNKVTEKGKDVELRCDPISGHTALYWYRQSLGQGLEFLIYFQGNSAPDKSGLPSDRFSAERTGGSVSTLTIQRTQQEDSAVYLCASSRRVTEAFFGQGTRLTVV.

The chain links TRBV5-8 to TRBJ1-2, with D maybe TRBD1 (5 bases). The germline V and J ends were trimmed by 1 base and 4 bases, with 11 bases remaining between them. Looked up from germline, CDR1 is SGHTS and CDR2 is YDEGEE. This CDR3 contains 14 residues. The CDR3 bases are TGTGCCAGCAGCTTGAGGCAGGGTGGCTATGGCTACACCTTC. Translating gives CASSLRQGGYGYTF.

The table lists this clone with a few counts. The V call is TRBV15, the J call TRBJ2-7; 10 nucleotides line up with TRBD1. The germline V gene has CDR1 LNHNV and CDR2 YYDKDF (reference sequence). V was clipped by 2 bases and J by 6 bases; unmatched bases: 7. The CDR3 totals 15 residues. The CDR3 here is CATSRTGTGAGEQYF. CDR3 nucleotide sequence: TGTGCCACCAGCAGAACCGGGACAGGGGCTGGCGAGCAGTACTTC.

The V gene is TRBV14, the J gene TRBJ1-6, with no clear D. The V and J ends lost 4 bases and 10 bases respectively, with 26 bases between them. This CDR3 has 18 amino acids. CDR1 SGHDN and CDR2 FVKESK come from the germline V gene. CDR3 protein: CASSPLALSGPWESPLHF. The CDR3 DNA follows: TGTGCCAGCAGCCCCTTGGCCTTAAGCGGACCATGGGAATCACCCCTCCACTTT.

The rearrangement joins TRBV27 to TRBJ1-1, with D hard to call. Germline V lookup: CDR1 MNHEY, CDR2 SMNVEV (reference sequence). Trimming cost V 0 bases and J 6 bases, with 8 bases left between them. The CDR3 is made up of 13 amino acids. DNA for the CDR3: TGTGCCAGCAGTTTATCATCGGGGTCTGAAGCTTTCTTT. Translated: CASSLSSGSEAFF.

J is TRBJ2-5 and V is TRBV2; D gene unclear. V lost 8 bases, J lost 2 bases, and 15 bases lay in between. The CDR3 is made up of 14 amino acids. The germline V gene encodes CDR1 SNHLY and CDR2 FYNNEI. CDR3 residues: CASRRSEGQETQYF. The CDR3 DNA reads TGTGCCAGCCGGAGATCGGAAGGACAAGAGACCCAGTACTTC. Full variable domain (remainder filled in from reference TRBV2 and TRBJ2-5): EPEVTQTPSHQVTQMGQEVILRCVPISNHLYFYWYRQILGQKVEFLVSFYNNEISEKSEIFDDQFSVERPDGSNFTLKIRSTKLEDSAMYFCASRRSEGQETQYFGPGTRLLVL.

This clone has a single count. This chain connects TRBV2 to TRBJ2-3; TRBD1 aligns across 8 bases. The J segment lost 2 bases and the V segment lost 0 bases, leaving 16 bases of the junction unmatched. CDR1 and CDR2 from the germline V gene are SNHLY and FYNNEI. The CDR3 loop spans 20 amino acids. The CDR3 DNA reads TGTGCCAGCAGTGAAGCGGAGGACAGGGTATCCGTGGTCGACACAGATACGCAGTATTTT. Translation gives CASSEAEDRVSVVDTDTQYF.

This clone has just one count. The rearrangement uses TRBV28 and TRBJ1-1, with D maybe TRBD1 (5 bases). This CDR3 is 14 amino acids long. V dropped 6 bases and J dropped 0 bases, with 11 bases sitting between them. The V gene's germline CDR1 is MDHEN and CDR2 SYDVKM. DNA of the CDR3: TGTGCCAGCAGCTCCAGGGCCATGAACACTGAAGCTTTCTTT. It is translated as CASSSRAMNTEAFF.

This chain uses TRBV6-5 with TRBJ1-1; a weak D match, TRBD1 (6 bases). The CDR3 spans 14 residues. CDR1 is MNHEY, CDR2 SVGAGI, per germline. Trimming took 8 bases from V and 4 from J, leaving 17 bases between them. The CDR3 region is CASGEGEIGTEAFF. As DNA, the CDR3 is TGTGCCAGCGGTGAGGGGGAGATTGGCACTGAAGCTTTCTTT.

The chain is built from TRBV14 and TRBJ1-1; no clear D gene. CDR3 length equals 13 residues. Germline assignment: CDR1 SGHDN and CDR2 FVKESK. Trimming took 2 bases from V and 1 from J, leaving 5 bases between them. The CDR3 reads CASSQWPNTEAFF. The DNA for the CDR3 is TGTGCCAGCAGCCAATGGCCGAACACTGAAGCTTTCTTT.

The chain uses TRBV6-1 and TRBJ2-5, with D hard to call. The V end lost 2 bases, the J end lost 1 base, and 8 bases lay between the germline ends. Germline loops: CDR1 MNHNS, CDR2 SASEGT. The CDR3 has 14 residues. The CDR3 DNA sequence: TGTGCCAGCAGTGAATCACAGCCCCAAGAGACCCAGTACTTC. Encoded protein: CASSESQPQETQYF.

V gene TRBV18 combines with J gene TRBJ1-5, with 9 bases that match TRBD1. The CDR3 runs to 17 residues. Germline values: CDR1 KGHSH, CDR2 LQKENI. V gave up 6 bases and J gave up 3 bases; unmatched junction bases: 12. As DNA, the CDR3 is TGTGCCAGCTCTACCGGGACAGGGATTTTCGACAATCAGCCCCAGCATTTT. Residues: CASSTGTGIFDNQPQHF.